The sequence of this TCR beta chain was determined in a study of cytomegalovirus exposure and HLA in healthy donors. Notes on the study in general: The only immune exposure information that was available was CMV serostatus. Because they were indistinguishable, some V segments, including TRBV6-2 and TRBV6-3, were excluded. In a later analysis, most CMV-associated TCR beta chains appeared HLA-restricted. Per a prior analysis, the majority of TCR beta V segments were productive roughly 87% or roughly 30% of the time.

CDR1 and CDR2 (germline): SGHNT, YYREEE (reference sequence). V was pared by 6 bases and J by 8 bases, with 12 bases of the junction left unmatched. This CDR3 is 16 amino acids long. PCR used 60 Vbeta primers and 13 Jbeta primers. The repertoire was sequenced with immunoSEQ multiplex PCR; TCRdb's copy has only in-frame clones and lacks some. The profile shows under 200,000 clones, 80% to 85% of them singletons. For this clone: Its target is not known.

The sequenced sample was PBMCs. This chain joins TRBV5-4 and TRBJ1-4, with 11 bases identical to TRBD1. The sequence derives from a human donor in good health. In DNA, the CDR3 is TGTGCCAGCACCCGGACAGGGGGCCTCGACGCCGAAAAACTGTTTTTT. Its translation: CASTRTGGLDAEKLFF.